This T cell receptor (beta chain) was captured by sequencing in a study of blood T cell repertoires in COVID-19. The CDR3 contains 15 residues. The V and J ends lost 3 bases and 6 bases, in that order; junction bases with no gene match: 7. CDR1 LNHDA and CDR2 SQIVND come from the germline V gene (reference sequence). Repertoires were generated with immunoSEQ multiplex PCR, while TCRdb's copy carries only in-frame clones and drops some. The repertoire includes roughly 250,000 clones, 85% to 90% of them detected once, and 2.4% sits in the top ten. Participant reports of clinical history set cohort assignment.

The V gene is TRBV19, the J gene TRBJ1-5; 8 nucleotides agree with TRBD1. The sample comprised PBMCs or T cells enriched from blood (not recorded which). This clonotype originated in a woman aged 18-29 years who had recovered from COVID-19. CDR3 bases: TGTGCCAGTAGTATGATTCAGGGGGCATTTCAGCCCCAGCATTTT. Translation gives CASSMIQGAFQPQHF. Drawing the rest from reference TRBV19 and TRBJ1-5, the complete variable domain is DGGITQSPKYLFRKEGQNVTLSCEQNLNHDAMYWYRQDPGQGLRLIYYSQIVNDFQKGDIAEGYSVSREKKESFPLTVTSAQKNPTAFYLCASSMIQGAFQPQHFGDGTRLSIL.